This TCR beta chain was obtained from a study of CD8 T cells in ankylosing spondylitis (dated by TCRdb to between 2016 and 2019). Regarding the research as a whole: The study profiled T cell receptor beta repertoires in healthy donors and ankylosing spondylitis patients to find disease-linked TCR variants. The whole study cohort included under 140 healthy donors and 20 to 30 ankylosing spondylitis patients. Peripheral blood was sampled, and synovial fluid was also collected from ankylosing spondylitis patients. Overall results and qualifications from the work: The disease-linked clones showed a CD8+ phenotype and occurred at relatively low frequencies in peripheral blood. A TCR beta motif of 8 or 9 highly homologous amino acid variants appeared characteristic of blood from ankylosing spondylitis patients. Some motif variants had previously been reported in the synovial fluid and blood of reactive arthritis patients, which suggests shared mechanisms of disease initiation. According to the report, matched synovial fluid samples from ankylosing spondylitis patients were significantly enriched for the disease-linked clones.

This clonotype was counted a few times. This clone's antigen is unknown. No base quality values were provided; no much bigger clone lies one nucleotide off. Including cysteine and phenylalanine, the CDR3 has 15 amino acids. The CDR3 DNA has 45 bases and is translated from base 1. V sheds 7 bases and J sheds 2 bases, leaving 16 bases between their ends. From a lookup of the germline V gene, CDR1 and CDR2 are KGHSH and LQKENI. TCRdb shows the sequencer as Illumina HiSeq 2500. Quantitative 5'-RACE with molecular barcodes was the method used to prepare the TCR beta libraries. The original pipeline was this. A new computational method based on a probabilistic model of VDJ rearrangement was used to identify disease-linked TCR variants. TCRdb applied fastp at Q25 and MiXCR to the public reads, then kept only in-frame beta chains. Every CDR3 protein is listed once, alongside the most common genes and DNA of its rows. None of the V and J calls come from the authors' own analysis; TCRdb made them. The sample contains fewer than 550,000 distinct CDR3 sequences, approximately 5.3% of them found a single time. Of the sample, 3% to 4% is held by the ten largest clones.

The sample consisted of blood, either unsorted or a sorted T cell fraction (not recorded which). The receptor was isolated from a male donor with ankylosing spondylitis. The rearranged chain carries TRBV18 and TRBJ2-3; the best D guess is TRBD2, with 5 bases matching. CDR3 protein: CASFLGGPLTDTQYF. Read as DNA, the sequence is TGTGCCAGCTTTTTGGGCGGGCCCCTCACAGATACGCAGTATTTT.